This T cell receptor (beta chain) was sequenced in a study of blood T cell repertoires in COVID-19. Study information: Sources were T cells, B-cell-depleted T cells, or PBMCs; the material itself was cDNA or gDNA.

This CDR3 region has 13 residues. The germline V and J ends were trimmed by 6 bases and 7 bases, with 13 bases remaining between them. Germline lookup yields CDR1 MNHEY and CDR2 SMNVEV (reference sequence). Data came from immunoSEQ multiplex PCR; TCRdb stores just in-frame clones and leaves some out. The sample lists about 350,000 clones, over 80% occurring once. The J gene is TRBJ1-5, the V gene TRBV27, with D tentatively TRBD1 (6 bases). The TCR was taken from a man under 40 with COVID-19, enrolled during active disease. Sequencing was done on a sample of peripheral blood. CDR3 amino acids: CASSDRLEQPQHF. The CDR3 DNA reads TGTGCCAGCAGCGACAGGTTGGAACAGCCCCAGCATTTT.